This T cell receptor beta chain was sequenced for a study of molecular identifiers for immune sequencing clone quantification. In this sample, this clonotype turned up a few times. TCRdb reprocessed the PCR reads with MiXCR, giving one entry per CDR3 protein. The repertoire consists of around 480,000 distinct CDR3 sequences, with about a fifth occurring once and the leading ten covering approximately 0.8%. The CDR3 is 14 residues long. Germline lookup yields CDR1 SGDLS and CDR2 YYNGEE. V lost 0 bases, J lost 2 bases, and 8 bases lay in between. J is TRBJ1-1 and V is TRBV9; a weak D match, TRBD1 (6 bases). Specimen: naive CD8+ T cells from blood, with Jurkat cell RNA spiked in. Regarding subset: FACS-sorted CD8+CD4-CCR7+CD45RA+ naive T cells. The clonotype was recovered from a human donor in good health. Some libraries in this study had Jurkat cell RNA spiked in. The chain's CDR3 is CASSVAGDNTEAFF. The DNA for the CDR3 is TGTGCCAGCAGCGTAGCAGGGGATAACACTGAAGCTTTCTTT.